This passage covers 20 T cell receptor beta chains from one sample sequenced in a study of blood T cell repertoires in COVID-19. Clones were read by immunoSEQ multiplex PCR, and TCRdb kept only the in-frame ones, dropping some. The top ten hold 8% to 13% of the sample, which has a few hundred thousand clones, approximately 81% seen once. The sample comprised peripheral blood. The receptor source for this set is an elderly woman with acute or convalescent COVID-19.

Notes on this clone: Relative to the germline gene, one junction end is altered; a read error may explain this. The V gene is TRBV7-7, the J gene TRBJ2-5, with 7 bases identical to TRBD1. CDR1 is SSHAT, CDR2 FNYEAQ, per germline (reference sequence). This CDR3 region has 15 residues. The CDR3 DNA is TGTGCTAGCAGCTTAGGGGGCGCATCTGGTGAGACCCAGTACTTC. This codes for CASSLGGASGETQYF.

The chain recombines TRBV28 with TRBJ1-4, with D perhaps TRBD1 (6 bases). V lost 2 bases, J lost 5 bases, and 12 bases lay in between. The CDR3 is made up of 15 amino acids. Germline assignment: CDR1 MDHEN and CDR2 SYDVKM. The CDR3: CASSLRTARNEKLFF. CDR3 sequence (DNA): TGTGCCAGCAGTTTACGGACAGCCAGAAATGAAAAACTGTTTTTT. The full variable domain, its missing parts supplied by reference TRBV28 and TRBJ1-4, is DVKVTQSSRYLVKRTGEKVFLECVQDMDHENMFWYRQDPGLGLRLIYFSYDVKMKEKGDIPEGYSVSREKKERFSLILESASTNQTSMYLCASSLRTARNEKLFFGSGTQLSVL.

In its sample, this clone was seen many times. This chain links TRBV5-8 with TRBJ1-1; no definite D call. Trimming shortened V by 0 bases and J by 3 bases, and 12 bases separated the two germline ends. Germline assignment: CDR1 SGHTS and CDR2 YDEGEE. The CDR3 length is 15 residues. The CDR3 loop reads CASSLGVSGDTEAFF. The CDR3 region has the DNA TGTGCCAGCAGCTTGGGGGTTTCGGGAGACACTGAAGCTTTCTTT.

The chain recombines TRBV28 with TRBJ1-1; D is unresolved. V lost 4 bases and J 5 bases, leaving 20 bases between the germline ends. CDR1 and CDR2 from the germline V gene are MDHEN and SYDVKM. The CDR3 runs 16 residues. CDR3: CASSSPRRATGTEAFF. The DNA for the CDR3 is TGTGCCAGCAGTTCTCCCCGGCGGGCCACGGGGACTGAAGCTTTCTTT.

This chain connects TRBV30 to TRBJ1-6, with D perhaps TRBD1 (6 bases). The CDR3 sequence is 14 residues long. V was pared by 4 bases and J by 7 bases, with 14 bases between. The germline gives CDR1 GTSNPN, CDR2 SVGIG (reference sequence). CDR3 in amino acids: CAWTRGGSNSPLHF. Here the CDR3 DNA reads TGTGCCTGGACGAGGGGGGGGAGCAATTCACCCCTCCACTTT.

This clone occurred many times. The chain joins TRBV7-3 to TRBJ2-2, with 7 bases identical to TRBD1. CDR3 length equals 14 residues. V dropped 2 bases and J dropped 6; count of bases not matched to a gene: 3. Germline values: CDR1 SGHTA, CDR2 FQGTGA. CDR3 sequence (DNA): TGTGCCAGCAGCTTACACAGGGGAGCCGGGGAGCTGTTTTTT. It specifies CASSLHRGAGELFF.

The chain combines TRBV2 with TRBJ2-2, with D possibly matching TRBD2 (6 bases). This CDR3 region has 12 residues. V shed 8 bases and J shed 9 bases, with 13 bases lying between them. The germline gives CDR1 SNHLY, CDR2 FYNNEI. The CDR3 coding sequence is TGTGCCAGCCGGCGGGGACCCCGGGAGCTGTTTTTT. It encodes CASRRGPRELFF.

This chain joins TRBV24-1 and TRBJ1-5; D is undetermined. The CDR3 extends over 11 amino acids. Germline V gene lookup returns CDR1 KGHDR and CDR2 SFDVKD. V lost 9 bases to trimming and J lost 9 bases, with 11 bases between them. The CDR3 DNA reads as TGTGCCACCTCGCGGGGAGGGCCCCAGCATTTT. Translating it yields CATSRGGPQHF.

CDR3 loop: CASSLSGYYNEQFF. The CDR3 nucleotides are TGTGCCAGCAGTCTTAGCGGGTACTACAATGAGCAGTTCTTC. The chain links TRBV7-3 to TRBJ2-1; 7 nucleotides agree with TRBD2. V lost 6 bases to trimming and J lost 3 bases; unmatched junction nucleotides: 5. This CDR3 region has 14 residues. Germline V lookup: CDR1 SGHTA, CDR2 FQGTGA.

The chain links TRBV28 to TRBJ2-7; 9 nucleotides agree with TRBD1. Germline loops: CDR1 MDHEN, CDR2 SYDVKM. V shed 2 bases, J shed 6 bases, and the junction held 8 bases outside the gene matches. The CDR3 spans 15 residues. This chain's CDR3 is CASSLTGTGRREQYF. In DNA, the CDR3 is TGTGCCAGCAGTTTAACCGGGACAGGGAGACGCGAGCAGTACTTC.

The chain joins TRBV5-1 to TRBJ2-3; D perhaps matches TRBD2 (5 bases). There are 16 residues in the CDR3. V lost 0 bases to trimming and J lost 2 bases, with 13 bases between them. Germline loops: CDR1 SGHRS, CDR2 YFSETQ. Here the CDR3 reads CASSLVGGPPTDTQYF. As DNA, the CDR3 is TGCGCCAGCAGCTTGGTTGGCGGGCCCCCCACAGATACGCAGTATTTT.

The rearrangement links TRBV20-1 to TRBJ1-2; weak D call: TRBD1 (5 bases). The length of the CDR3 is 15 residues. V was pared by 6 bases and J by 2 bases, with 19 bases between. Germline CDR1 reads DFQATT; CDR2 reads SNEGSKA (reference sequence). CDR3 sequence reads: CSASHPGLGNYGYTF. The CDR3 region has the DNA TGCAGTGCCAGTCATCCGGGACTAGGGAACTATGGCTACACCTTC.

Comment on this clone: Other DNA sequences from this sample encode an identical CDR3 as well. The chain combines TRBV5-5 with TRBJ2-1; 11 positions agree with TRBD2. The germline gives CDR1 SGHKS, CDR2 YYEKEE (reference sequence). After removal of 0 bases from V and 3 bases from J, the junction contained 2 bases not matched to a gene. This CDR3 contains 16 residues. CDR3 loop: CASSLGLAGGYNEQFF. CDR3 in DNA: TGTGCCAGCAGCTTGGGCCTAGCGGGGGGCTACAATGAGCAGTTCTTC.

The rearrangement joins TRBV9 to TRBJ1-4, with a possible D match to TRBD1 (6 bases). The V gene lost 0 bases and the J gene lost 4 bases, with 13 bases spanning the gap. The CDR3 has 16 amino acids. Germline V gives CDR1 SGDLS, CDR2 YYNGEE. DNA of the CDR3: TGTGCCAGCAGCGTAGGGGCGGGGGGCTATAATGAAAAACTGTTTTTT. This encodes CASSVGAGGYNEKLFF.

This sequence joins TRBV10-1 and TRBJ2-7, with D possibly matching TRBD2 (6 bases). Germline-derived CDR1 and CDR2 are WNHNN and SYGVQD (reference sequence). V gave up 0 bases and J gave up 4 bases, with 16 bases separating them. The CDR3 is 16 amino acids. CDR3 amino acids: CASSESDGTSTYEQYF. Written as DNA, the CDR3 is TGCGCCAGCAGTGAGTCAGATGGGACTTCTACTTACGAGCAGTACTTC.

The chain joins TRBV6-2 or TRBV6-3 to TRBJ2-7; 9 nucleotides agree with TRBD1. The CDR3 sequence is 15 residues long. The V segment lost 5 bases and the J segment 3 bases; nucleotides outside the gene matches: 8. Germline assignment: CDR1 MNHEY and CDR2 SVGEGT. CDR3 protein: CASSAPGQGVYEQYF. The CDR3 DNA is TGTGCCAGCAGTGCTCCGGGACAGGGTGTCTACGAGCAGTACTTC.

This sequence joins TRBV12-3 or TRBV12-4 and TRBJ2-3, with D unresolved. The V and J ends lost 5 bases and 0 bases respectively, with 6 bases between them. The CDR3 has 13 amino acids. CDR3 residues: CASSTTSTDTQYF. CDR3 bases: TGTGCCAGCAGTACTACAAGCACAGATACGCAGTATTTT.

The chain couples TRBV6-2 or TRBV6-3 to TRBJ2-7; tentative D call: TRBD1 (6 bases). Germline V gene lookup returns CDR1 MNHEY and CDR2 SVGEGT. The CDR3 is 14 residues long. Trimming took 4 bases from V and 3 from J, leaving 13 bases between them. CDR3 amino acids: CASSLDGGVYEQYF. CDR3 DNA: TGTGCCAGCAGTTTGGATGGGGGCGTCTACGAGCAGTACTTC.

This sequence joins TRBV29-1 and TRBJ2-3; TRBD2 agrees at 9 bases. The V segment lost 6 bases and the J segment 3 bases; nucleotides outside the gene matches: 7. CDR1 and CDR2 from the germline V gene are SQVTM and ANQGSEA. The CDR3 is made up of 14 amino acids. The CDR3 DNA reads TGCAGCGTCCCGCTAACTAGCGGGACAGATACGCAGTATTTT. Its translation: CSVPLTSGTDTQYF.

The CDR3 spells CASSHRVEQYF. Here the CDR3 DNA reads TGTGCCAGCAGCCACAGGGTTGAGCAGTACTTC. V is TRBV12-3 or TRBV12-4 and J is TRBJ2-7, with D perhaps matching TRBD1 (6 bases). Trimming removed 6 bases at V and 7 bases at J, with 10 bases between. CDR3 length: 11 residues.